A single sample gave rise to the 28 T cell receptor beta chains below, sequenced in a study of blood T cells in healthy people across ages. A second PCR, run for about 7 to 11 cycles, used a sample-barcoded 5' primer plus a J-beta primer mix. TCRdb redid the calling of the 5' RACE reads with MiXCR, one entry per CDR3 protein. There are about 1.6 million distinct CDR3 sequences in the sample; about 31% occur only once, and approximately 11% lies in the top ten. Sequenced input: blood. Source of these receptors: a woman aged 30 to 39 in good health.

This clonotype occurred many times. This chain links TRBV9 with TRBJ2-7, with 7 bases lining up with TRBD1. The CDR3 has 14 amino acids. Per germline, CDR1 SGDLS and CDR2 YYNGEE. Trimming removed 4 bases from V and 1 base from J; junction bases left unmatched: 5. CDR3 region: CASSPRTGSYEQYF. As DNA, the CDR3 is TGTGCCAGCAGCCCTCGGACAGGTTCCTACGAGCAGTACTTC.

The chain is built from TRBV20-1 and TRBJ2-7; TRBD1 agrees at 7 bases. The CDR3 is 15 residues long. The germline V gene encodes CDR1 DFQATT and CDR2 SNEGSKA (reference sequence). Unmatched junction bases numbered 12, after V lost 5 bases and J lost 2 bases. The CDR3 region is CSAPWAGTDPYEQYF. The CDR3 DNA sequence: TGCAGTGCTCCCTGGGCTGGGACAGACCCCTACGAGCAGTACTTC.

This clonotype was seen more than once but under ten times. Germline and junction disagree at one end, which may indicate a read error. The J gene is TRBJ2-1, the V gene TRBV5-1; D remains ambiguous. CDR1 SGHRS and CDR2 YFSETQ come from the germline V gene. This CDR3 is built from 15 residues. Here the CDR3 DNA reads TGCGCCAGCAGCCTAGACACTGGTGGGTACAATGATCAGTTCTTC. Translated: CASSLDTGGYNDQFF.

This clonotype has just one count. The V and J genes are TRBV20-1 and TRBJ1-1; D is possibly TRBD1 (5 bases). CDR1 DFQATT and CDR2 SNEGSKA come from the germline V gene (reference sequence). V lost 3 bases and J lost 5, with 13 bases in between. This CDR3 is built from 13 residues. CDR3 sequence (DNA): TGCAGTGCTAGTGAAGGGGTTGTGACTGAAGCTTTCTTT. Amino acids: CSASEGVVTEAFF.

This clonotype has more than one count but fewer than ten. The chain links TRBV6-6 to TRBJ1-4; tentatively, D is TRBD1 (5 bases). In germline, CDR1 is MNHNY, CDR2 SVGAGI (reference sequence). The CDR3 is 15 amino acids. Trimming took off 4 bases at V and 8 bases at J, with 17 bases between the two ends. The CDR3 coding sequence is TGTGCCAGCAGTTCCACCGGGACCCCGAGAGAAAAACTGTTTTTT. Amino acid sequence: CASSSTGTPREKLFF.

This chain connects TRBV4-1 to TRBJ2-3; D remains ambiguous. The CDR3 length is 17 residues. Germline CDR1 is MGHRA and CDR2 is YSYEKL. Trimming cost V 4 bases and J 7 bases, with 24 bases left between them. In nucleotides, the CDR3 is TGCGCCAGCAGCCCTATATCACGACCCCGCCCTTCGAATACGCAGTATTTT. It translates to CASSPISRPRPSNTQYF.

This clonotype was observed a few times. CDR3 region: CASSPLTGAETYEQYF. The CDR3 DNA sequence: TGTGCCAGCAGCCCTTTGACAGGGGCGGAGACCTACGAGCAGTACTTC. The rearrangement uses TRBV14 and TRBJ2-7, with 8 bases aligning to TRBD1. Trimming removed 4 bases from V and 2 bases from J; junction bases left unmatched: 10. The CDR3 is made up of 16 amino acids. Per germline, CDR1 SGHDN and CDR2 FVKESK.

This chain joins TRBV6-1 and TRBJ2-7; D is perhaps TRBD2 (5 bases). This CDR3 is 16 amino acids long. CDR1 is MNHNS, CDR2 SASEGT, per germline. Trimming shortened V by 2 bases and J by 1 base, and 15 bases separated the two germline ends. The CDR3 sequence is CASSERIRGLSYEQYF. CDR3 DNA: TGTGCCAGCAGTGAACGGATACGGGGTCTTTCCTACGAGCAGTACTTC.

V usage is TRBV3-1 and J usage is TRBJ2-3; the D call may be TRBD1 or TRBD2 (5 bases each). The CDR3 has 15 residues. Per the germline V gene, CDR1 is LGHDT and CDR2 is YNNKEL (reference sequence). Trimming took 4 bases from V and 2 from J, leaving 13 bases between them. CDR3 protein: CASSRGTLATDTQYF. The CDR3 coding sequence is TGTGCCAGCAGCCGGGGGACCTTAGCCACAGATACGCAGTATTTT.

The CDR3, as DNA: TGCAGTGCCCCTCCCCGGGGCCGCCAAGAGACCCAGTACTTC. The encoded protein is CSAPPRGRQETQYF. The chain recombines TRBV20-1 with TRBJ2-5; D tentatively reads TRBD1 or TRBD2 (5 bases each). Germline V gene sequence: CDR1 DFQATT, CDR2 SNEGSKA (reference sequence). This CDR3 contains 14 residues. Between the trimmed V and J ends, which lost 6 bases and 1 base, there was a span of 15 bases.

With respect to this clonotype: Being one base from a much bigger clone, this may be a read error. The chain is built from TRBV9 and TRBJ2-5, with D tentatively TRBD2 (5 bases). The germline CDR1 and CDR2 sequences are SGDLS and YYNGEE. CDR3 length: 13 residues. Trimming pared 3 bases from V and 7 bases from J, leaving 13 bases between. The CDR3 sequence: CASSDSREGTQYF. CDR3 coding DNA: TGTGCCAGCAGCGATTCGAGGGAAGGGACCCAGTACTTC.

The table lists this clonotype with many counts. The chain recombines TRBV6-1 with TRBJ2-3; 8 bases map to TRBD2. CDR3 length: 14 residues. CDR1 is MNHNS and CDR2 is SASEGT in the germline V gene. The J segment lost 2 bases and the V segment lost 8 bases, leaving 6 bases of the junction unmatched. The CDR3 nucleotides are TGTGCCAGCCGAGGCGGGGGGTCCACAGATACGCAGTATTTT. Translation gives CASRGGGSTDTQYF.

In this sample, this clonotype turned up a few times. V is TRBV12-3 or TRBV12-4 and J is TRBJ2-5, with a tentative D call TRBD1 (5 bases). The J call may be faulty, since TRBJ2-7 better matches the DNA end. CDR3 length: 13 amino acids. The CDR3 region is CASTWGRHTEQYF. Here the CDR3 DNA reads TGTGCCAGCACCTGGGGCAGACACACCGAGCAGTACTTC.

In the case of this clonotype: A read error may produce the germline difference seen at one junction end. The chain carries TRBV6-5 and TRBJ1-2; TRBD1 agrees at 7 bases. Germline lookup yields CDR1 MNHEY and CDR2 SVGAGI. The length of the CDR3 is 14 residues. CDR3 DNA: TGTGCCAGCAGCCAAACGGGACAGAACTATGACTACACCTTC. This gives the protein CASSQTGQNYDYTF.

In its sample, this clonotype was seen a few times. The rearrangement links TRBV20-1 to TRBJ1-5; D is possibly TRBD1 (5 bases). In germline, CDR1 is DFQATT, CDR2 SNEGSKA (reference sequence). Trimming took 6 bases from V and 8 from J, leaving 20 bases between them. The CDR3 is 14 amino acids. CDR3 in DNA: TGCAGTGCCCCTGGGGCTGGGGGGTGGGAGCCCCAGCATTTT. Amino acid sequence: CSAPGAGGWEPQHF.

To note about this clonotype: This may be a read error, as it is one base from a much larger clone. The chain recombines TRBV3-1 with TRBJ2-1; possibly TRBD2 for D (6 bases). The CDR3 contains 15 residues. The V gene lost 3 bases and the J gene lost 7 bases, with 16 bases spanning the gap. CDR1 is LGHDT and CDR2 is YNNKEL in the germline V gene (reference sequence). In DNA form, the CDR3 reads TGTGCCAGCAGCCACGTTCGTGGCGGGAAGAATGAGCAGTTCTTC. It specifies CASSHVRGGKNEQFF.

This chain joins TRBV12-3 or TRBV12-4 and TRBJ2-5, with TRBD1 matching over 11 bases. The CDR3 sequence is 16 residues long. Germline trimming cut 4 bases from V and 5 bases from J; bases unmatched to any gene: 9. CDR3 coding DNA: TGTGCCAGCAGTTCCCCCGGGACAGGGGGGGGGGAGACCCAGTACTTC. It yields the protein CASSSPGTGGGETQYF.

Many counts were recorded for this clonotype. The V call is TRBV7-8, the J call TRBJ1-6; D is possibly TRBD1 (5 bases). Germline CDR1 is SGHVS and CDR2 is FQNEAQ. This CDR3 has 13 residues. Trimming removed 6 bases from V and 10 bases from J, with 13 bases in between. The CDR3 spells CASRDGRGSPLHF. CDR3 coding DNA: TGTGCCAGCAGGGACGGGCGGGGGTCACCCCTCCACTTT.

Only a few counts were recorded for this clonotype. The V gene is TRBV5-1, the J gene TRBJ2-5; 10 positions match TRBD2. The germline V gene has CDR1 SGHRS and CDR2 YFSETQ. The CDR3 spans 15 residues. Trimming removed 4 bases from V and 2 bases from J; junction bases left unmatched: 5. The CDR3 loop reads CASSRGTSVQETQYF. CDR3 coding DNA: TGCGCCAGCAGCCGTGGGACTAGCGTTCAAGAGACCCAGTACTTC.

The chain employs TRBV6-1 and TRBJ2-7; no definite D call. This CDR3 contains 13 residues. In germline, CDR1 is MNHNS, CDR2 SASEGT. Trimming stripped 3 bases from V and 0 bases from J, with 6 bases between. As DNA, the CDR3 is TGTGCCAGCAGTGAGGCCTTCTCCTACGAGCAGTACTTC. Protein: CASSEAFSYEQYF.

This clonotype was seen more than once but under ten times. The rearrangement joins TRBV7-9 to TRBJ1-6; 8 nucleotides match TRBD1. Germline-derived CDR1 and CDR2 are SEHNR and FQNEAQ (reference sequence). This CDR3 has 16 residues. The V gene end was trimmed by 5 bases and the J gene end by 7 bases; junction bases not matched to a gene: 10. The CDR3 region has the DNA TGTGCCAGCAGCCTAGTTACAGGGGGTTGGAATTCACCCCTCCACTTT. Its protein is CASSLVTGGWNSPLHF.

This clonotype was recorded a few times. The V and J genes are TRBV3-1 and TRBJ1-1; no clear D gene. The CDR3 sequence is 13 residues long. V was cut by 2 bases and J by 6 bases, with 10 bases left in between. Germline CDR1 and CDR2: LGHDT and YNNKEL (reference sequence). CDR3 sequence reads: CASSQPPRAEAFF. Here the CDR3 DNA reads TGTGCCAGCAGCCAACCCCCTAGGGCTGAAGCTTTCTTT. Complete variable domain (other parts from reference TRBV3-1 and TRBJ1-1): DTAVSQTPKYLVTQMGNDKSIKCEQNLGHDTMYWYKQDSKKFLKIMFSYNNKELIINETVPNRFSPKSPDKAHLNLHINSLELGDSAVYFCASSQPPRAEAFFGQGTRLTVV.

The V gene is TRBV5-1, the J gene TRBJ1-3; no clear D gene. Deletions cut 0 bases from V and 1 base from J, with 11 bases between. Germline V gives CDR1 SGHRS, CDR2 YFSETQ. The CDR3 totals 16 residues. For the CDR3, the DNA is TGCGCCAGCAGCTTGGGTAGTCCAAGGTCTGGAAACACCATATATTTT. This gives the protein CASSLGSPRSGNTIYF.

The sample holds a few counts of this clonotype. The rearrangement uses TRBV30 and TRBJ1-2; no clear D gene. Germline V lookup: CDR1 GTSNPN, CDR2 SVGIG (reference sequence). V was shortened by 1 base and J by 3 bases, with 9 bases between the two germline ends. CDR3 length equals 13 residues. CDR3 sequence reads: CAWSGDTDYGYTF. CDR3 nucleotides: TGTGCCTGGAGTGGAGACACCGACTATGGCTACACCTTC. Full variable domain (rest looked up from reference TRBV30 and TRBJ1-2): SQTIHQWPATLVQPVGSPLSLECTVEGTSNPNLYWYRQAAGRGLQLLFYSVGIGQISSEVPQNLSASRPQDRQFILSSKKLLLSDSGFYLCAWSGDTDYGYTFGSGTRLTVV.

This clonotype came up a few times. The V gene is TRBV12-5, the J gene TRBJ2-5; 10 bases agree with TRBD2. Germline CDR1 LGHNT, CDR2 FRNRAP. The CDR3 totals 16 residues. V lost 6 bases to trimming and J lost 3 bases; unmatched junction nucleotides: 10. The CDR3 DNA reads TGTGCTAGTGGCCCAGGCAGCGGGGGGGCTGAAGAGACCCAGTACTTC. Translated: CASGPGSGGAEETQYF.

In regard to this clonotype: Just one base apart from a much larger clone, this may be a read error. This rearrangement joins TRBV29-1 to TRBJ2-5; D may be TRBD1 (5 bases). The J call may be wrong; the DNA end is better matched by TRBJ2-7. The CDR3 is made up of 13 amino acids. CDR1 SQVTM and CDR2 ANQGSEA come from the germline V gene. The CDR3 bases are TGCGGCGTTGTGACAGTCAATAACTACGAGCAGTACTTC. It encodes CGVVTVNNYEQYF.

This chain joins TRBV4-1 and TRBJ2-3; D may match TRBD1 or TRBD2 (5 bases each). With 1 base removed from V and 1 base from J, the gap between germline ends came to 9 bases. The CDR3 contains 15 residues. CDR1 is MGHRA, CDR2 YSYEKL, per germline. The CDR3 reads CASSQAGGCTDTQYF. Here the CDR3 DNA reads TGCGCCAGCAGCCAAGCTGGGGGATGCACAGATACGCAGTATTTT.

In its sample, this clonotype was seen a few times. CDR3 amino acids: CSAATSGKETQYF. The CDR3 nucleotides are TGCAGTGCAGCGACTAGCGGAAAAGAGACCCAGTACTTC. The J gene is TRBJ2-5, the V gene TRBV20-1, with TRBD2 identical over 9 bases. V lost 6 bases to trimming and J lost 3 bases; unmatched junction nucleotides: 5. This CDR3 region has 13 residues. In germline, CDR1 is DFQATT, CDR2 SNEGSKA (reference sequence).